The present T cell receptor beta chain was sequenced within a study of Ad26.COV2.S vaccination and SARS-CoV-2 variants. As to treatment: 19 received Ad26.COV2.S at low or high dose, single or two shots; roughly five received placebo; per-sample allocation not given. Material that was analyzed had been drawn on day 63 after the first vaccine or placebo injection. Within Boston, the person who donated was an adult of 18-55 years. Measured with immunoSEQ multiplex PCR; TCRdb has only the in-frame clones, and not every one. In the table there are 300,000 to 400,000 clones, approximately 85% of which are singletons. This clonotype was obtained from a person between 18 and 60 years old who received the Ad26.COV2.S COVID-19 vaccine or a placebo. The specimen was peripheral blood, collected in a trial of Ad26.COV2.S vaccine versus placebo.

CDR3 loop: CASSFSGRSDADTQYF. Here the CDR3 DNA reads TGTGCCAGCAGCTTTAGCGGGAGGTCCGACGCAGATACGCAGTATTTT. The V gene is TRBV11-2, the J gene TRBJ2-3, with 10 bases that match TRBD2. Germline CDR1 SGHAT, CDR2 FQNNGV. This CDR3 comprises 16 residues. J gave up 4 bases and V 3 bases, and 7 bases lay outside the gene matches.